This TCR beta chain came from a study of T cells in Graves' hyperthyroidism and ophthalmopathy. A few counts support this clonotype. The antigen is not known. Study results and caveats: A 13 V-J model separated ophthalmopathy from stable hyperthyroidism. It was a median around 6 months before onset that the model predicted ophthalmopathy.

Germline V gene lookup returns CDR1 SGHVS and CDR2 FQNEAQ. Deletions cut 8 bases from V and 5 bases from J, with 24 bases between. The length of the CDR3 is 17 residues. Uncontrolled infection, other autoimmune disease, pregnancy or lactation excluded patients. Clinical symptoms, serum thyroxine and TRAb, thyroid ultrasound and orbital computed tomography together formed the diagnostic basis. There were TCR beta CDR3 regions amplified from RNA transcripts. During a first-round RT-PCR of the TCR CDR3, the HTBI primer set was used. TCRdb called the multiplex PCR reads again in MiXCR, with one record for every CDR3 protein. Found here are 500,000 to 600,000 distinct CDR3 sequences, around 43% of them singletons; the top ten hold about two fifths.

The source material was peripheral blood or thyroid tissue (not recorded which). This TCR was sampled from an adult woman with Graves' disease, either hyperthyroidism or ophthalmopathy (not recorded which). The chain combines TRBV7-8 with TRBJ1-4; no firm D call. This CDR3 is CASAHSETLNSNEKLFF. CDR3 DNA sequence: TGTGCCAGCGCGCATTCGGAAACCCTCAATTCAAATGAAAAACTGTTTTTT. The entire variable domain, with the rest obtained from reference TRBV7-8 and TRBJ1-4, is as follows: GAGVSQSPRYKVAKRGQDVALRCDPISGHVSLFWYQQALGQGPEFLTYFQNEAQLDKSGLPSDRFFAERPEGSVSTLKIQRTQQEDSAVYLCASAHSETLNSNEKLFFGSGTQLSVL.